Listed below are T cell receptor beta chains from one sample, sequenced in a study of blood T cell repertoires in COVID-19. Generated by immunoSEQ multiplex PCR, the TCRdb table keeps only in-frame clones and is missing some. This sample carries some 70,000 clones, 65% to 85% of them seen once, and the ten largest clones take 15%. Sequencing was performed on peripheral blood. The receptors shown here come from a man in his 60s with COVID-19, enrolled during active disease. CDR3s include the opening cysteine and the closing phenylalanine or tryptophan. The D gene is left open where the match is weak. Rows give clone size only sometimes, using once, few, many, or a class for an expanded clone.

clone_size	d_call	cdr3_length	v_call	j_call	cdr3_nt	cdr3_aa
-	TRBD2	14	TRBV6-5	TRBJ2-1	TGTGCCAGCACACTGACTAGCGGCTACAATGAGCAGTTCTTC	CASTLTSGYNEQFF
-	-	14	TRBV4-2	TRBJ2-1	TGTGCCAGCAGCCAAGAGGTACTAACAGGGTTTCTGTTCTTC	CASSQEVLTGFLFF
few	TRBD2	14	TRBV2	TRBJ2-2	TGTGCCAGCAGTCGAACTAGCGACACCGGGGAGCTGTTTTTT	CASSRTSDTGELFF
-	TRBD2	17	TRBV5-1	TRBJ2-5	TGCGCCAGCAGCTCCGGGACTAGCGGGGGCCAACAAGAGACCCAGTACTTC	CASSSGTSGGQQETQYF
-	-	17	TRBV3-1/TRBV3-2	TRBJ1-4	TGTGCCAGCAGCCCAGGGGTATCCAGAGCAACTAATGAAAAACTGTTTTTT	CASSPGVSRATNEKLFF
-	-	16	TRBV9	TRBJ1-6	TGTGCCAGCAGCGTAGGGGGGGACCCCTATGTTGGACCCCTCCACTTT	CASSVGGDPYVGPLHF
medium-sized	-	16	TRBV19	TRBJ1-5	TGTGCCACTACCCGGACAGATCTATATAGCAATCAGCCCCAGCATTTT	CATTRTDLYSNQPQHF
-	TRBD2	13	TRBV30	TRBJ2-1	TGTGCCTGGAGGAGCGGGGCCCTTGGTGAGCAGTTCTTC	CAWRSGALGEQFF
-	-	15	TRBV5-1	TRBJ2-2	TGCGCCAGCAGCTTGGTTCAGATGAACACCGGGGAGCTGTTTTTT	CASSLVQMNTGELFF
-	TRBD2	14	TRBV5-6	TRBJ2-7	TGTGCCAGCAGCTTGATTAGCGGGGGCTACGAGCAGTACTTC	CASSLISGGYEQYF
-	TRBD2	14	TRBV18	TRBJ2-7	TGTGCCAGCTCACCGGGACTAGTAAACTACGAGCAGTACTTC	CASSPGLVNYEQYF
few	-	15	TRBV3-1/TRBV3-2	TRBJ2-3	TGTGCCAGCAGCCAATGGGATCAAGGGGGACAAGCGCAGTATTTT	CASSQWDQGGQAQYF
-	TRBD1	14	TRBV11-3	TRBJ1-1	TGTGCCAGCAGCCGGGACAGTATGAACACTGAAGCTTTCTTT	CASSRDSMNTEAFF
-	TRBD1	13	TRBV6-5	TRBJ1-2	TGTGCCAGCAGTCTGCAGGGGGAAAGAGGCTACACCTTC	CASSLQGERGYTF
-	TRBD1	13	TRBV6-5	TRBJ1-2	TGTGCCAGCAGTCCCGGGACAGGGTTTGGCTACACCTTC	CASSPGTGFGYTF
-	-	12	TRBV10-3	TRBJ2-7	TGTGCCGTCTTAAAACGCGGGAACGAGCAGTACTTC	CAVLKRGNEQYF
few	-	14	TRBV2	TRBJ1-1	TGTGCCAGCACTGGTTCGACAGTCGGCACTGAAGCTTTCTTT	CASTGSTVGTEAFF
-	-	15	TRBV21-1	TRBJ2-7	TGTGCCAGCGTTCTTTGTACGACTCATACATACGAGCAGTACTTC	CASVLCTTHTYEQYF
few	TRBD1	14	TRBV10-3	TRBJ1-1	TGTGCCATCAACAAGGACAGGGATGGCACTGAAGCTTTCTTT	CAINKDRDGTEAFF
-	-	13	TRBV28	TRBJ1-2	TGTGCCAGCCTCCACTCTTATATCTATGGCTACACCTTC	CASLHSYIYGYTF
few	-	13	TRBV5-4	TRBJ2-5	TGTGCCAGCAGCTTTGGACTGGAAGAGACCCAGTACTTC	CASSFGLEETQYF
-	-	15	TRBV11-2	TRBJ2-1	TGTGCCAGCAGCTCATTGGCGGGGGCTGCCCATGAGCAGTTCTTC	CASSSLAGAAHEQFF
few	-	17	TRBV9	TRBJ1-3	TGTGCCAGCAGCGTAGAGGGAACAGGTCCCTTTGGAAACACCATATATTTT	CASSVEGTGPFGNTIYF
-	TRBD1	15	TRBV28	TRBJ1-1	TGTGCCAGTAGTGACAGGGGGCTCCTTAACACTGAAGCTTTCTTT	CASSDRGLLNTEAFF
-	-	15	TRBV15	TRBJ1-3	TGTGCCACCAGCAGAGCGGGGGACTCTGGAAACACCATATATTTT	CATSRAGDSGNTIYF
few	TRBD1	13	TRBV10-2	TRBJ2-5	TGCGCCAGCAGAAGAGGGACAGGAGAGACCCAGTACTTC	CASRRGTGETQYF
-	TRBD2	18	TRBV18	TRBJ2-5	TGTGCCAGCTCACCAAGGTTGCTGTCCGGGAGGCTCCAAGAGACCCAGTACTTC	CASSPRLLSGRLQETQYF
-	TRBD2	15	TRBV29-1	TRBJ2-2	TGCAGCGTTGGGACGACTAGCGGGAACACCGGGGAGCTGTTTTTT	CSVGTTSGNTGELFF
-	-	14	TRBV2	TRBJ2-2	TGTGCCAGCAGTGTTCGAGGAAACACCGGGGAGCTGTTTTTT	CASSVRGNTGELFF
-	-	11	TRBV10-3	TRBJ2-7	TGTGCCATCAGTGCAGGTAACGAGCAGTACTTC	CAISAGNEQYF
-	TRBD1	14	TRBV7-2	TRBJ1-2	TGTGCCAGCAGCACGCGGACAGGTTATAGCGGCTACACCTTC	CASSTRTGYSGYTF
-	-	13	TRBV2	TRBJ2-3	TGTGCCAGCAGCACACAGGTCGGAGATACGCAGTATTTT	CASSTQVGDTQYF
once	-	14	TRBV4-2	TRBJ2-1	TGTGCCAGCAGCTCCGATGGTCGCGACAATGAGCAGTTCTTC	CASSSDGRDNEQFF
-	-	12	TRBV28	TRBJ2-5	TGTGCCAGCAGTCTACTAGGGGAGACCCAGTACTTC	CASSLLGETQYF
few	-	13	TRBV29-1	TRBJ2-5	TGCAGCGTTGAGGAAGGAGGGGGCGAGACCCAGTACTTC	CSVEEGGGETQYF
many	-	15	TRBV15	TRBJ1-2	TGTGCCACCAGCAGAAATCCGGGGGAGGGATATGGCTACACCTTC	CATSRNPGEGYGYTF
-	TRBD1	16	TRBV11-3	TRBJ2-1	TGTGCCAGCAGCCCCTACAGGGGGCGAGGGGGCAATGAGCAGTTCTTC	CASSPYRGRGGNEQFF
once	-	13	TRBV5-6	TRBJ2-5	TGTGCCAGCGCAAGCGGATTCCAAGAGACCCAGTACTTC	CASASGFQETQYF
few	TRBD2	13	TRBV5-1	TRBJ2-5	TGCGCCAGCAGCCGGACTAGCGAAGAGACCCAGTACTTC	CASSRTSEETQYF
-	-	15	TRBV9	TRBJ1-3	TGTGCCAGCAGCACGAAAAGGGAGTTTGGAAACACCATATATTTT	CASSTKREFGNTIYF
-	TRBD2	16	TRBV5-4	TRBJ2-5	TGTGCCAGCAGCCAAGGACTAGCGGGGGGCGAGGAGACCCAGTACTTC	CASSQGLAGGEETQYF
-	TRBD1	16	TRBV5-1	TRBJ1-6	TGCGCCAGCAGCTACGGGACAGCCGAATATAATTCACCCCTCCACTTT	CASSYGTAEYNSPLHF
-	TRBD2	15	TRBV5-5	TRBJ2-5	TGTGCCAGCAGCCAAGATAGCGGGAGTGGAGAGACCCAGTACTTC	CASSQDSGSGETQYF
-	-	13	TRBV6-1	TRBJ1-2	TGTGCCAGCAGTGAAAGGGGCGGTCTTGGCTACACCTTC	CASSERGGLGYTF
-	-	14	TRBV10-1	TRBJ1-6	TGCGCCAGCAGTCTACAGGTGAATAATTCACCCCTCCACTTT	CASSLQVNNSPLHF
-	TRBD1	11	TRBV20-1	TRBJ1-2	TGCAGTGCCAGCGACAGGGGAGGATACACCTTC	CSASDRGGYTF
-	-	12	TRBV5-1	TRBJ2-3	TGCGCCAGCAGCCCGGAGTCCGAGACGCAGTATTTT	CASSPESETQYF
-	TRBD1	15	TRBV19	TRBJ1-3	TGTGCCAGTAGTGACAGGGGAAGCTCTGGAAACACCATATATTTT	CASSDRGSSGNTIYF
-	-	16	TRBV7-2	TRBJ2-6	TGTGCCAGCAGCCCCAGGATCCTCTCTGGGGCCAACGTCCTGACTTTC	CASSPRILSGANVLTF
-	TRBD2	16	TRBV28	TRBJ2-7	TGTGCCAGCAGGTCGCCCCCAGGACTAGCGGAGTACGAGCAGTACTTC	CASRSPPGLAEYEQYF
-	-	14	TRBV30	TRBJ1-1	TGTGCCTGGAGTATAACGACAGGAAACACTGAAGCTTTCTTT	CAWSITTGNTEAFF
-	-	16	TRBV5-1	TRBJ2-7	TGCGCCAGCAGCTTGGGGAACCCCGGGGGAATAGGGGAGCAGTACTTC	CASSLGNPGGIGEQYF
-	-	12	TRBV24-1	TRBJ1-5	TGTGCCGCCTCCCAGGTGAATCAGCCCCAGCATTTT	CAASQVNQPQHF
-	TRBD2	17	TRBV7-9	TRBJ2-1	TGTGCCAGCAGCCCCACAGGGGGACTAGCGGGAAACCATGAGCAGTTCTTC	CASSPTGGLAGNHEQFF